Described below is a single T cell receptor beta chain sequence and its context. Its specificity is unknown. The V gene's germline CDR1 is SGHRS and CDR2 YFSETQ. The CDR3 runs 15 residues. Trimming took 2 bases from V and 4 from J; bases not matched to a gene: 6. These data originate in a study of cytomegalovirus exposure and HLA in healthy donors. About the research overall: In an earlier analysis, 90 million to 130 million unique TCR beta sequences were found from 200 million or so T cells.

Notes on the study in general: In a later analysis, V- and J-gene trimming of beta chains associated with a DCLRE1C missense variant, replicated independently. From TCR beta sequences, most subjects' HLA-A and HLA-B alleles were reportedly predicted accurately.

These donors counted as nominally healthy when sampled, but unrecorded immune exposures were likely. Researchers ran the PCR with 60 Vbeta and 13 Jbeta primers. Produced via immunoSEQ multiplex PCR; TCRdb's table is partial and in-frame only. Altogether about 200,000 clones are present, about four fifths being singletons, with the ten largest covering less than 2%. The sequence came from a woman aged 18-30 years in good health and CMV-seronegative. The rearrangement joins TRBV5-1 to TRBJ2-1, with 7 bases aligning to TRBD2. Sequenced material: PBMCs. The CDR3 nucleotides are TGCGCCAGCAGCTTATGGCGGGAGAAGTACAATGAGCAGTTCTTC. Translation gives CASSLWREKYNEQFF.